This TCR beta chain was identified during a study of a mutant IDH1 vaccine in newly diagnosed glioma. Whole-study context: Across weeks 1, 3, 5, 7, 11, 15, 19 and 23, patients received a vaccination each time, eight in all. Once 4-6 weeks had passed after radiotherapy alone, vaccination started, or it started with temozolomide cycles. Radiotherapy, temozolomide, or both had been given previously, and both were given to most.

Concerning this clone itself: Its antigen is currently unknown.

Findings and limits, study-wide: Alterations occurring in top peripheral T cell clonotypes seemed unrelated to pseudoprogression.

Clones were read by immunoSEQ multiplex PCR, and TCRdb kept only the in-frame ones, dropping some. The table lists more than 35,000 clones, about four fifths of them singletons, with about 5% in the top ten. V dropped 1 base and J dropped 7 bases, with 10 bases sitting between them. This CDR3 is built from 14 residues. Looked up from germline, CDR1 is MNHNS and CDR2 is SASEGT. Time point denoted: week 23, last vaccination. In the vaccine, a single dose held 300 ug of the mutant IDH1 20-mer peptide, along with topical imiquimod. This receptor was obtained from a middle-aged man with glioma. The sequences come from PBMCs, collected from a glioma patient whose treatment included an IDH1 peptide vaccine. V and J are TRBV6-1 and TRBJ1-4; possible D gene TRBD1, 6 bases. The CDR3 bases are TGTGCCAGCAGTGAAGGATGGACAGCTGAAAAACTGTTTTTT. This translates into CASSEGWTAEKLFF.